This TCR beta chain emerged from a study of T cells in women clearing cervical HPV infection. The V segment lost 3 bases and the J segment 2 bases; nucleotides outside the gene matches: 2. The CDR3 loop spans 14 amino acids. Germline V lookup: CDR1 GTSNPN, CDR2 SVGIG (reference sequence). Each participant carried one incident cervical HPV16 infection only. MY09/MY11 PCR detected cervical HPV DNA; dot-blot assigned genotypes. Only in-frame clones appear in the TCRdb table, and some are missing; sequencing was by immunoSEQ multiplex PCR. The sample has under 20,000 clones. Study-level points and caveats: Each sample's T-cell count was unknown, possibly confounding richness.

With respect to this clone: Its antigen is as yet unknown. The sequence runs out 3 residues before the end of the CDR3; the remainder is reconstructed from the germline J gene.

This chain uses TRBV30 with TRBJ1-5, with 9 bases lining up with TRBD1. Sequenced: blood buffy coat. The TCR comes from a woman between 18 and 70 years old with a cervical HPV16 infection that either progressed to CIN3+ or cleared (not recorded which). CDR3 protein: CAWRGQGGNQPQHF. The CDR3 DNA, read in part, is TGTGCCTGGAGGGGACAGGGCGGCAATCAGCCC.